The TCR beta chain under discussion was sequenced for a study of control samples from healthy donors and cancer patients. TCRdb's table, derived via immunoSEQ multiplex PCR, lists solely in-frame clones and lacks some. Here the sample spans 170,000 or so clones, 94% being singletons. The length of the CDR3 is 15 residues. Germline V gives CDR1 GTSNPN, CDR2 SVGIG (reference sequence). V was trimmed by 0 bases and J by 4 bases, leaving 15 bases between them. This receptor was taken from a woman between 40 and 50 years old in good health. V usage is TRBV30 and J usage is TRBJ1-2, with D perhaps matching TRBD1 (5 bases). The material sequenced was blood. The CDR3 DNA reads as TGTGCCTGGAGTGTACTGGGACTTTCGGCCTATGGCTACACCTTC. This gives the protein CAWSVLGLSAYGYTF.